A selection of T cell receptor beta chains follows, all from one sample in a study of T cell responses to AZD1222 COVID-19 vaccine. Profiled with immunoSEQ multiplex PCR; TCRdb holds only in-frame clones, not every one. The repertoire holds more than 95,000 clones, approximately 88% seen once, with about 8.7% in the top ten. This specimen consisted of peripheral blood, obtained on day 0 of AZD1222 vaccination. The receptors were gathered from an adult in good health. Both conserved end residues are part of each CDR3. A D gene is named only where the DNA matches it firmly. The size of a clone is reported for some rows only, either as once, few or many, or as a class for expanded clones.

J,size,V,D,DNA,CDR3
TRBJ1-1,NA,TRBV15,NA,TGTGCCACCAGCAGAGATCTAAAGAACACTGAAGCTTTCTTT,CATSRDLKNTEAFF
TRBJ2-7,NA,TRBV27,NA,TGTGCCAGAGGTCCGTTGCAGGGCGGTACCTACGAGCAGTACTTC,CARGPLQGGTYEQYF
TRBJ1-1,once,TRBV11-2,NA,TGTGCCAGCAGCCCCAGGGCTAACACTGAAGCTTTCTTT,CASSPRANTEAFF
TRBJ1-2,NA,TRBV27,NA,TGTGCCAGCAGTTTAGAAGCTGGGACTGGCTACACCTTC,CASSLEAGTGYTF
TRBJ2-1,NA,TRBV28,TRBD1,TGTGCCAGCTTAGCTCCCGGGACAGGTAACAATGAGCAGTTCTTC,CASLAPGTGNNEQFF
TRBJ1-2,NA,TRBV12-3/TRBV12-4,NA,TGTGCCAGCAGTCCTACAGGCCCCTATGGCTACACCTTC,CASSPTGPYGYTF
TRBJ2-3,NA,TRBV7-2,NA,TGTGCCAGCAGCCTTACTTCGATAGCCACAGATACGCAGTATTTT,CASSLTSIATDTQYF
TRBJ2-1,NA,TRBV7-9,NA,TGTGCCAGCAGCTTAATCGATGAGCAGTTCTTC,CASSLIDEQFF
TRBJ2-7,NA,TRBV6-1,TRBD1,TGTGCCAGCAGTGAACAGGGACAGGGTTACGAGCAGTACTTC,CASSEQGQGYEQYF
TRBJ1-1,few,TRBV27,NA,TGTGCCAGCAGCCCTTACCGGCAGGCGGGCACTGAAGCTTTCTTT,CASSPYRQAGTEAFF
TRBJ1-3,NA,TRBV12-5,TRBD1,TGTGCTAGTGGTTTAGGAATTTGGGGGACAGGGCCTGGAAACACCATATATTTT,CASGLGIWGTGPGNTIYF
TRBJ2-2,NA,TRBV13,NA,TGTGCCACTCGCGAGGGCGATCGCACCGGGGAGCTGTTTTTT,CATREGDRTGELFF
TRBJ2-3,NA,TRBV5-1,NA,TGCGCCAGCAGTGAAGGTACAGATACGCAGTATTTT,CASSEGTDTQYF
TRBJ1-6,NA,TRBV7-2,NA,TGTGCCAGCGTGTTGGGCAGTTTAAATTCACCCCTCCACTTT,CASVLGSLNSPLHF
TRBJ2-5,NA,TRBV9,TRBD2,TGTGCCAGCAGCATTAGCGGGGCCGTAAACCAAGAGACCCAGTACTTC,CASSISGAVNQETQYF
TRBJ2-6,NA,TRBV6-5,NA,TGTGCCAGCAGTTACTCTCGGGTGAACAACGTCCTGACTTTC,CASSYSRVNNVLTF
TRBJ1-2,NA,TRBV7-9,NA,TGTGCCAGCAGCCCGTGGGGGGGCGCGGGCTACACCTTC,CASSPWGGAGYTF
TRBJ1-2,NA,TRBV25-1,NA,TGTGCCAGCAGTGTCCCAGGCCACTATGGCTACACCTTC,CASSVPGHYGYTF
TRBJ1-5,NA,TRBV2,NA,TGTGCCAGCAGTTTCCTACAGGGCGATCAGCCCCAGCATTTT,CASSFLQGDQPQHF
TRBJ2-3,NA,TRBV6-5,NA,TGTGCCAGCAGTTACGTCGGGGGAAACACAGATACGCAGTATTTT,CASSYVGGNTDTQYF
TRBJ2-3,NA,TRBV5-6,NA,TGTGCCAGCAGCCGTGATACGCAGTATTTT,CASSRDTQYF
TRBJ2-7,NA,TRBV4-1,TRBD2,TGCGCCAGCAGCCATTCTAGCGGGACCTACTACGAGCAGTACTTC,CASSHSSGTYYEQYF
TRBJ1-2,NA,TRBV19,NA,TGTGCCAGTAGTAGCGCCCCAAGACAGCCGCCCTATGGCTACACCTTC,CASSSAPRQPPYGYTF
TRBJ2-2,NA,TRBV18,NA,TGTGCCAGCTCACCAGTGACCCCAGCGAACACCGGGGAGCTGTTTTTT,CASSPVTPANTGELFF
TRBJ1-2,NA,TRBV28,NA,TGTGCCAGCAGTTTTTATAACTATGGCTACACCTTC,CASSFYNYGYTF
TRBJ1-2,NA,TRBV6-2/TRBV6-3,NA,TGTGCCAGCAGTTACGACAGCCTTAACTATGGCTACACCTTC,CASSYDSLNYGYTF
TRBJ2-5,few,TRBV3-1/TRBV3-2,NA,TGTGCCAGCAGCCAAGATTGGGGTACCCAAGAGACCCAGTACTTC,CASSQDWGTQETQYF
TRBJ2-2,few,TRBV7-6,NA,TGTGCCAGCAGCATTACAGGAGCTAACACCGGGGAGCTGTTTTTT,CASSITGANTGELFF
TRBJ2-5,NA,TRBV28,TRBD2,TGTGCCAGCAGTTTGCTTACCAGCGGGAGACGGGAGCAAGAGACCCAGTACTTC,CASSLLTSGRREQETQYF